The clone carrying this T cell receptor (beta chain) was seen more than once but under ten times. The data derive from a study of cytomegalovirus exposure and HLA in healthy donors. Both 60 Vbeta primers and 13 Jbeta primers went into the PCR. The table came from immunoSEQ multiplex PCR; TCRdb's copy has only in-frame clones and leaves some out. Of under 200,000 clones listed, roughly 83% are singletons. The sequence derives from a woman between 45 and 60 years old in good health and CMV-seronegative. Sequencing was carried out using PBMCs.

The CDR3 region is CAWSRDRSNEKLFF. The CDR3 DNA reads TGTGCCTGGAGTCGGGACAGGAGTAATGAAAAACTGTTTTTT. The chain has TRBV30 and TRBJ1-4; 8 bases match TRBD1. CDR1 and CDR2 from the germline V gene are GTSNPN and SVGIG (reference sequence). The CDR3 spans 14 residues. The junction had 3 bases not matched to a gene; V was cut back by 2 bases and J by 4 bases.